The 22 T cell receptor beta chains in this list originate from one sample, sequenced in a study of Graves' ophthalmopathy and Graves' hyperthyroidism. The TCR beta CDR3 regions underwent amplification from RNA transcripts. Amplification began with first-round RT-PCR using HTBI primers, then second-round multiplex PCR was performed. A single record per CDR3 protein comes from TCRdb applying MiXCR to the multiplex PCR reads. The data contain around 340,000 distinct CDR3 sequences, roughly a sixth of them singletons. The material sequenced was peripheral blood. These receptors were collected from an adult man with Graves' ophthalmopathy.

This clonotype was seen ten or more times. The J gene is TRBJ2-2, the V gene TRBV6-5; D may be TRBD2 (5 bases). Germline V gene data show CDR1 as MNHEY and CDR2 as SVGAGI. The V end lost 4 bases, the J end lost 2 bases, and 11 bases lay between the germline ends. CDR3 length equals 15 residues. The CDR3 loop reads CASSLGGFNTGELFF. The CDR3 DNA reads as TGTGCCAGCAGTTTGGGCGGGTTTAACACCGGGGAGCTGTTTTTT.

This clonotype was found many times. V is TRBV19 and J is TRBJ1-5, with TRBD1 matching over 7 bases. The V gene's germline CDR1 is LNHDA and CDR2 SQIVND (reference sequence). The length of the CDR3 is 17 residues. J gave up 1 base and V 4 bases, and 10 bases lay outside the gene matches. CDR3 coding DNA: TGTGCCAGTAGTAAGCAACAGGGGACGGCAAGCAATCAGCCCCAGCATTTT. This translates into CASSKQQGTASNQPQHF.

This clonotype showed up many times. This CDR3 reads CAWSPVGAGKNIQYF. For the CDR3, the DNA is TGTGCCTGGAGTCCCGTAGGGGCCGGAAAAAACATTCAGTACTTC. The chain recombines TRBV30 with TRBJ2-4, with D tentatively TRBD1 (5 bases). The CDR3 totals 15 residues. Deletions cut 2 bases from V and 4 bases from J, with 15 bases between. Germline loops: CDR1 GTSNPN, CDR2 SVGIG (reference sequence). Based on the CDR3 plus reference TRBV30 and TRBJ2-4, the full variable domain is SQTIHQWPATLVQPVGSPLSLECTVEGTSNPNLYWYRQAAGRGLQLLFYSVGIGQISSEVPQNLSASRPQDRQFILSSKKLLLSDSGFYLCAWSPVGAGKNIQYFGAGTRLSVL.

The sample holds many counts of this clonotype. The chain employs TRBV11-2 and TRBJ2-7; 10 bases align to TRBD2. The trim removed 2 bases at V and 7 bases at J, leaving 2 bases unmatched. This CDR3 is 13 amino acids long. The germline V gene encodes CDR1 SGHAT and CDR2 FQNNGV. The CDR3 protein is CASSLLLAGEQYF. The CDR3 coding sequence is TGTGCCAGCAGCTTACTACTAGCGGGAGAGCAGTACTTC.

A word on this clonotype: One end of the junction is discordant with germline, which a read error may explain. The CDR3 DNA sequence: TGTGCCAGCAGGGAAGGACAGGGTTACACCGGGGAGCTGTTTTTT. It specifies CASREGQGYTGELFF. This chain connects TRBV6-1 to TRBJ2-2; 8 nucleotides match TRBD1. From germline, CDR1 is MNHNS and CDR2 SASEGT. This CDR3 comprises 15 residues.

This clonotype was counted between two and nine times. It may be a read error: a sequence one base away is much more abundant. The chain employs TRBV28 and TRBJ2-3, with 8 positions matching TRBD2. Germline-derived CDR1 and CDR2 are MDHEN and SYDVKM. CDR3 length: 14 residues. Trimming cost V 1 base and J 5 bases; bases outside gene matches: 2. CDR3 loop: CASSLSGGVDTQYF. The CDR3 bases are TGTGCCAGCAGTTTATCGGGAGGGGTAGATACGCAGTATTTT.

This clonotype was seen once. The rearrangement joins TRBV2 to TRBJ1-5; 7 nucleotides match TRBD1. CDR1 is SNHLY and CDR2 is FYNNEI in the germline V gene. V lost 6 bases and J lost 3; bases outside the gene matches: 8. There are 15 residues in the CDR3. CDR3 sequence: CASRTGTANNQPQHF. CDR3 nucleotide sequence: TGTGCCAGCAGAACAGGGACAGCTAACAATCAGCCCCAGCATTTT.

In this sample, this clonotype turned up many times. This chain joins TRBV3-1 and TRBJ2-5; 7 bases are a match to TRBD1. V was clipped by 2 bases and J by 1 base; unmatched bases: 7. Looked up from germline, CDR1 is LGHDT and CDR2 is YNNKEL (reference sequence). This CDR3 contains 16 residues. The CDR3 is CASSQPGTALQETQYF. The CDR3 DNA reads TGTGCCAGCAGCCAACCCGGGACAGCTCTCCAAGAGACCCAGTACTTC.

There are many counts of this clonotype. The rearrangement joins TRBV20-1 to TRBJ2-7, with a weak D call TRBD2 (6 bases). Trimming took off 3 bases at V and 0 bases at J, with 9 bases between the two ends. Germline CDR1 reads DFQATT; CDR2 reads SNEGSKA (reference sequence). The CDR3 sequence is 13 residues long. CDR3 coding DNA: TGCAGTGCTAGGTACGGGAGCTCCTACGAGCAGTACTTC. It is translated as CSARYGSSYEQYF.

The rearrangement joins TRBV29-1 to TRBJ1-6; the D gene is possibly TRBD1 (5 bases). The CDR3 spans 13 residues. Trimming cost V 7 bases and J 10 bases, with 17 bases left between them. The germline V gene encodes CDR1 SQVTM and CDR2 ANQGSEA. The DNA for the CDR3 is TGCAGCGCAATGACGGGGCCAGGATCACCCCTCCACTTT. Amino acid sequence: CSAMTGPGSPLHF. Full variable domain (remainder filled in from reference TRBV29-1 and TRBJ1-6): SAVISQKPSRDICQRGTSLTIQCQVDSQVTMMFWYRQQPGQSLTLIATANQGSEATYESGFVIDKFPISRPNLTFSTLTVSNMSPEDSSIYLCSAMTGPGSPLHFGNGTRLTVT.

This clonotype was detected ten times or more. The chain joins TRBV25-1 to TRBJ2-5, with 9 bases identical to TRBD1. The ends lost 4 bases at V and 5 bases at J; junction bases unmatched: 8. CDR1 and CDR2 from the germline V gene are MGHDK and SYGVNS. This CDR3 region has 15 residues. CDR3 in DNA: TGTGCCAGCAGTGTGCTTACAGGGGGCTGGGAGACCCAGTACTTC. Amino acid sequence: CASSVLTGGWETQYF.

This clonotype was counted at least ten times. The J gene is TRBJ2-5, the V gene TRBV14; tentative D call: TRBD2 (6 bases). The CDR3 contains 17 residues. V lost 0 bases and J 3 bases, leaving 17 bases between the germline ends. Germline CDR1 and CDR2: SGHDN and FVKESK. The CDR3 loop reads CASSQDRWDSGKETQYF. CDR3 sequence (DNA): TGTGCCAGCAGCCAAGATCGATGGGACTCGGGGAAAGAGACCCAGTACTTC. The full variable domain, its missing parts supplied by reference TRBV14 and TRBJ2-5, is EAGVTQFPSHSVIEKGQTVTLRCDPISGHDNLYWYRRVMGKEIKFLLHFVKESKQDESGMPNNRFLAERTGGTYSTLKVQPAELEDSGVYFCASSQDRWDSGKETQYFGPGTRLLVL.

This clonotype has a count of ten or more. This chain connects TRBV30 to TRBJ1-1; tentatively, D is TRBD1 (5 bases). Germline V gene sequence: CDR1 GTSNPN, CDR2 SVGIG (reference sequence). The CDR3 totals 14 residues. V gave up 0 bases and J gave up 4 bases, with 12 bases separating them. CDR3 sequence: CAWSVLLGTTEAFF. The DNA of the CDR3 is TGTGCCTGGAGTGTACTCTTGGGGACCACTGAAGCTTTCTTT.

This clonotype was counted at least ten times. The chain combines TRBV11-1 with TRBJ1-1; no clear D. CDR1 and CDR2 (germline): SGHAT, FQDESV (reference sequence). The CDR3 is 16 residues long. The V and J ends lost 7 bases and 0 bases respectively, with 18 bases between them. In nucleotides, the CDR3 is TGTGCCAGCATCCCAAAGGACGCCGTGTTGAACACTGAAGCTTTCTTT. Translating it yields CASIPKDAVLNTEAFF.

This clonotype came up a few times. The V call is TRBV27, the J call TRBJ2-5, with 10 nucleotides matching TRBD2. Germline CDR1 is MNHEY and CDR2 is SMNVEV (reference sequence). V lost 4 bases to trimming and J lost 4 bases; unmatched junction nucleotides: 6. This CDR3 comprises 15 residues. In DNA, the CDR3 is TGTGCCAGCAGTTCTAGCGGGAGTACTCTAGAGACCCAGTACTTC. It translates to CASSSSGSTLETQYF.

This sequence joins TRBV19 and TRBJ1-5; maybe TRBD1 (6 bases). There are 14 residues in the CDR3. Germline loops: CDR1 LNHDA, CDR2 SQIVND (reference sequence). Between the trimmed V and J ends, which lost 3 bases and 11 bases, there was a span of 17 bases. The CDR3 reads CASSMTGPQSAQHF. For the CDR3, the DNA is TGTGCCAGTAGTATGACAGGCCCCCAATCGGCCCAGCATTTT.

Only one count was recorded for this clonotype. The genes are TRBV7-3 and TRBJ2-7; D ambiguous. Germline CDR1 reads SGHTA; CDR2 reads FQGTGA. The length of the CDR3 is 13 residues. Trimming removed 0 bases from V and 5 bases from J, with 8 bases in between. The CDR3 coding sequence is TGTGCCAGCAGCTTAACGTATGACAACGAGCAGTACTTC. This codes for CASSLTYDNEQYF.

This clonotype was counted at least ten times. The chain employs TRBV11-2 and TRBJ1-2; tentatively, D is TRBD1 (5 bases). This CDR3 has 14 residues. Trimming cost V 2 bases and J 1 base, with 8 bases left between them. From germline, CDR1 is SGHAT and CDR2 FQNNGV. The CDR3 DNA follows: TGTGCCAGCAGCTTACAGGGAATTAACTATGGCTACACCTTC. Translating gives CASSLQGINYGYTF.

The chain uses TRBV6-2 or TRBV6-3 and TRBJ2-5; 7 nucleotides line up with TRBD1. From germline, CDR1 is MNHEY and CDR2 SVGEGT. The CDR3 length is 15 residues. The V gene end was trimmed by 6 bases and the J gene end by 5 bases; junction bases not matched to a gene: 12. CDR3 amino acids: CASSPGTDHSETQYF. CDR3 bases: TGTGCCAGCAGCCCCGGGACAGATCATTCGGAGACCCAGTACTTC.

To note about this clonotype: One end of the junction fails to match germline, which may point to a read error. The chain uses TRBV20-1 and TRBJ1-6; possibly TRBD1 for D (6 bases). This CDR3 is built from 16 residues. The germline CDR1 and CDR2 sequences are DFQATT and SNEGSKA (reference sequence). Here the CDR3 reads CSASLRGGGGNSSLRF. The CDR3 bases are TGCAGTGCTAGTCTACGGGGCGGAGGGGGTAATTCATCCCTCCGCTTT.

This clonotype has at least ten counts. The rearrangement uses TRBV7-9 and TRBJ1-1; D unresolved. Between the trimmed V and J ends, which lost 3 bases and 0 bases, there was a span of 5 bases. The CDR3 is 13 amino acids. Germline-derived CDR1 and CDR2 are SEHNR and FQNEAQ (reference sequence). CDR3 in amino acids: CASSFHMNTEAFF. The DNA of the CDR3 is TGTGCCAGCAGCTTTCACATGAACACTGAAGCTTTCTTT. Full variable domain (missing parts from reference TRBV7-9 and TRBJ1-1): DTGVSQNPRHKITKRGQNVTFRCDPISEHNRLYWYRQTLGQGPEFLTYFQNEAQLEKSRLLSDRFSAERPKGSFSTLEIQRTEQGDSAMYLCASSFHMNTEAFFGQGTRLTVV.

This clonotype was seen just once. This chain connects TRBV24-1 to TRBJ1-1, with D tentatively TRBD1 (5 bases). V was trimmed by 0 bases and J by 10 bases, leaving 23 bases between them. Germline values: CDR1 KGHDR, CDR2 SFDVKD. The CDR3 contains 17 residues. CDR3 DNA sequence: TGTGCCACCAGTGATTTGCGTGAGGAGGGACCAAACTCGGTAGCTTTCTTT. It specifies CATSDLREEGPNSVAFF.